This is a list of T cell receptor beta chains from one sample in a study of identifying expanded T cells in peripheral blood. Measured with immunoSEQ multiplex PCR; TCRdb has only the in-frame clones, and not every one. This table holds approximately 58,000 clones, approximately 89% found once. Sample: blood. These TCRs come from a person aged 18 to 75 in good health. Each CDR3 is given with its conserved first and last residue. The D gene is left open where the match is weak. Expanded clones get a size class; other rows say once, few or many, or leave the size out.

V	J	D	size	CDR3	DNA
TRBV13	TRBJ1-2	TRBD1	-	CASSSRDRTYYGYTF	TGTGCCAGCAGCTCCCGGGACAGGACCTACTATGGCTACACCTTC
TRBV6-5	TRBJ1-5	-	few	CASGVLEQPQHF	TGTGCCAGCGGGGTCCTCGAGCAGCCCCAGCATTTT
TRBV18	TRBJ2-5	-	-	CASSPDIQETQYF	TGTGCCAGCTCACCAGACATCCAAGAGACCCAGTACTTC
TRBV28	TRBJ2-3	-	-	CASSSGDSTDTQYF	TGTGCCAGCAGTTCGGGGGACAGCACAGATACGCAGTATTTT
TRBV15	TRBJ1-4	-	-	CATSREWGFDEKLFF	TGTGCCACCAGCAGAGAATGGGGCTTTGATGAAAAACTGTTTTTT
TRBV18	TRBJ2-7	-	-	CASSPGRGYEQYF	TGTGCCAGCTCACCCGGCAGAGGCTACGAGCAGTACTTC
TRBV9	TRBJ2-1	-	-	CASSVDDSTNEQFF	TGTGCCAGCAGCGTAGACGACTCGACCAATGAGCAGTTCTTC
TRBV9	TRBJ2-3	TRBD2	-	CASSVDQRESTDTQYF	TGTGCCAGCAGCGTAGATCAGCGGGAAAGCACAGATACGCAGTATTTT
TRBV7-2	TRBJ2-7	-	once	CASSLARNEEQYF	TGTGCCAGCAGCTTAGCGAGGAACGAGGAGCAGTACTTC
TRBV11-3	TRBJ1-1	-	once	CAMPFRAEAFF	TGTGCCATGCCTTTTCGGGCTGAAGCTTTCTTT
TRBV21-1	TRBJ1-5	-	once	CASSKGCRQPQHF	TGTGCCAGCAGCAAAGGGTGTCGACAGCCCCAGCATTTT
TRBV6-5	TRBJ2-5	-	-	CASSVPGQETQYF	TGTGCCAGCAGTGTTCCAGGCCAAGAGACCCAGTACTTC
TRBV18	TRBJ1-2	-	-	CASSPGLYGYTF	TGTGCCAGCTCACCGGGGCTCTATGGCTACACCTTC
TRBV5-6	TRBJ2-4	TRBD2	-	CASSLQGLAYIQYF	TGTGCCAGCAGCCTGCAGGGACTAGCCTACATTCAGTACTTC
TRBV10-3	TRBJ2-3	TRBD2	once	CASQAGETTDTQYF	TGTGCCTCCCAAGCGGGGGAAACCACAGATACGCAGTATTTT
TRBV9	TRBJ2-1	-	-	CASSPSDRTGEQFF	TGTGCCAGCAGCCCATCGGATAGGACCGGTGAGCAGTTCTTC
TRBV12-1	TRBJ2-5	-	-	CASSSPPDRGETQYF	TGTGCCAGCAGCTCCCCCCCGGACAGGGGTGAGACCCAGTACTTC
TRBV7-2	TRBJ2-2	TRBD1	-	CASSPGRGRPGGELFF	TGTGCCAGCAGCCCCGGCAGGGGGCGTCCGGGCGGGGAGCTGTTTTTT
TRBV5-1	TRBJ1-2	-	-	CASSLGSSDYGYTF	TGCGCCAGCAGCTTGGGCTCATCCGACTATGGCTACACCTTC
TRBV2	TRBJ2-2	TRBD2	-	CASSFWTSGNTGELFF	TGTGCCAGCAGCTTCTGGACTAGCGGGAACACCGGGGAGCTGTTTTTT
TRBV9	TRBJ2-1	-	-	CASSLRGNTYNEQFF	TGTGCCAGCAGCTTAAGGGGCAATACCTACAATGAGCAGTTCTTC
TRBV5-1	TRBJ2-1	-	-	CASSETGNEQFF	TGCGCCAGCAGCGAGACAGGAAATGAGCAGTTCTTC
TRBV10-1	TRBJ2-7	TRBD2	-	CASDRLAEIYEQYF	TGCGCCAGCGACAGACTAGCGGAGATCTACGAGCAGTACTTC
TRBV19	TRBJ1-3	TRBD1	-	CASRPPGTGVPGNTIYF	TGTGCCAGTAGGCCCCCGGGGACAGGGGTCCCCGGAAACACCATATATTTT
TRBV2	TRBJ1-5	-	-	CASSGEGNQPQHF	TGTGCCAGCAGTGGAGAAGGGAATCAGCCCCAGCATTTT
TRBV5-5	TRBJ2-7	-	-	CASSFVGFEGEQYF	TGTGCCAGCAGCTTCGTAGGGTTTGAAGGCGAGCAGTACTTC
TRBV18	TRBJ2-7	TRBD1	medium-sized	CASSYRGPYEQYF	TGTGCCAGCTCATACAGGGGCCCCTACGAGCAGTACTTC
TRBV7-8	TRBJ2-2	TRBD1	-	CASSARTGYNTGELFF	TGTGCCAGCAGCGCCAGGACAGGGTATAACACCGGGGAGCTGTTTTTT
TRBV12-5	TRBJ1-2	-	-	CASGLAQGDGGYTF	TGTGCTAGTGGTTTGGCCCAAGGCGATGGGGGCTACACCTTC
TRBV5-1	TRBJ2-1	-	-	CASSFQLGLFYNEQFF	TGCGCCAGCAGCTTTCAGTTAGGGCTATTCTACAATGAGCAGTTCTTC
TRBV15	TRBJ2-7	TRBD1	once	CASARDRGPYEQYF	TGTGCCAGCGCGAGGGACAGGGGGCCTTACGAGCAGTACTTC
TRBV5-4	TRBJ2-3	-	-	CASSSPGTENTDTQYF	TGTGCCAGCAGCTCACCCGGGACTGAAAACACAGATACGCAGTATTTT
TRBV19	TRBJ1-1	-	medium-sized	CASSRFAGPNTEAFF	TGTGCCAGTAGTAGGTTTGCAGGGCCTAACACTGAAGCTTTCTTT
TRBV19	TRBJ1-4	-	-	CASALQGTNEKLFF	TGTGCCAGTGCCCTTCAGGGGACTAATGAAAAACTGTTTTTT
TRBV7-3	TRBJ2-2	-	-	CASSLGNTGELFF	TGTGCCAGCAGCTTGGGGAACACCGGGGAGCTGTTTTTT
TRBV5-1	TRBJ2-7	-	-	CASSLVGGLSYEQYF	TGCGCCAGCAGCTTGGTCGGGGGACTCTCCTACGAGCAGTACTTC
TRBV2	TRBJ1-2	-	-	CASAGTAYGYTF	TGTGCCAGCGCAGGGACCGCGTATGGCTACACCTTC
TRBV7-9	TRBJ2-7	-	once	CASSFSQGSNEQYF	TGTGCCAGCAGCTTCAGCCAGGGAAGTAACGAGCAGTACTTC
TRBV9	TRBJ1-3	-	-	CASSVGGGSGNTIYF	TGTGCCAGCAGCGTAGGAGGGGGGAGTGGAAACACCATATATTTT
TRBV11-3	TRBJ2-1	TRBD2	once	CASSPEAGASYNEQFF	TGTGCCAGCAGCCCCGAAGCGGGAGCGAGCTACAATGAGCAGTTCTTC
TRBV4-3	TRBJ2-7	TRBD1	-	CASSRNRGSSYEQYF	TGCGCCAGCAGCCGGAACAGGGGTAGCTCCTACGAGCAGTACTTC
TRBV28	TRBJ2-7	TRBD1	-	CASSVGQAYEQYF	TGTGCCAGCAGCGTCGGACAGGCCTACGAGCAGTACTTC
TRBV7-8	TRBJ2-1	TRBD1	-	CASSSIQGGPGNEQFF	TGTGCCAGCAGCTCCATACAGGGGGGCCCGGGCAATGAGCAGTTCTTC
TRBV11-2	TRBJ1-4	TRBD1	-	CASSLALGQGREKLFF	TGTGCCAGCAGCTTAGCTTTGGGACAGGGGAGGGAAAAACTGTTTTTT
TRBV6-1	TRBJ1-3	-	-	CASSEALRQSTIYF	TGTGCCAGCAGTGAAGCGCTACGGCAATCCACCATATATTTT
TRBV2	TRBJ2-1	-	-	CASSEALVQGLGEQFF	TGTGCCAGCAGTGAAGCCTTGGTTCAGGGATTAGGTGAGCAGTTCTTC
TRBV18	TRBJ2-3	TRBD2	-	CASSPSTSGTLSTDTQYF	TGTGCCAGCTCACCGTCTACTAGCGGGACCCTTAGCACAGATACGCAGTATTTT
TRBV19	TRBJ2-1	-	-	CASSLGTRENNEQFF	TGTGCCAGTAGTTTAGGGACTCGAGAAAACAATGAGCAGTTCTTC
TRBV6-6	TRBJ1-1	-	-	CASSYGPGGMNTEAFF	TGTGCCAGCAGTTACGGACCGGGGGGCATGAACACTGAAGCTTTCTTT
TRBV27	TRBJ1-6	TRBD1	once	CASSLSPGDRGVSPLHF	TGTGCCAGCAGTTTATCGCCGGGGGACAGGGGGGTTTCACCCCTCCACTTT
TRBV28	TRBJ1-5	-	once	CASRRGGLNQPQHF	TGTGCCAGCAGGAGGGGAGGGCTAAATCAGCCCCAGCATTTT
TRBV25-1	TRBJ2-6	-	-	CASSDPLSSGANVLTF	TGTGCCAGCAGTGACCCCCTGAGCTCTGGGGCCAACGTCCTGACTTTC
TRBV6-6	TRBJ2-1	-	-	CASSSVDKRDEQFF	TGTGCCAGCAGTTCGGTGGACAAGAGGGATGAGCAGTTCTTC
TRBV10-3	TRBJ1-3	-	-	CAISETSPGSGNTIYF	TGTGCCATCAGTGAGACCTCTCCAGGGTCTGGAAACACCATATATTTT
TRBV28	TRBJ1-4	-	-	CASSFRGQFYTEKLFF	TGTGCCAGCAGTTTCCGCGGACAGTTTTATACTGAAAAACTGTTTTTT
TRBV6-1	TRBJ1-1	-	few	CASTLSGAREAFF	TGTGCCAGCACCCTATCGGGGGCAAGGGAAGCTTTCTTT
TRBV6-1	TRBJ1-5	-	-	CASQDSNQPQHF	TGTGCCAGCCAGGACAGCAATCAGCCCCAGCATTTT
TRBV25-1	TRBJ2-7	-	-	CASSADSRLSYEQYF	TGTGCCAGCAGTGCTGACAGCCGCCTCTCCTACGAGCAGTACTTC
TRBV5-1	TRBJ1-1	TRBD1	-	CASSQGVDTEAFF	TGCGCCAGCAGCCAGGGGGTAGACACTGAAGCTTTCTTT
TRBV30	TRBJ2-1	-	-	CAWSVGGRGFYNEQFF	TGTGCCTGGAGTGTTGGAGGGCGAGGTTTTTACAATGAGCAGTTCTTC